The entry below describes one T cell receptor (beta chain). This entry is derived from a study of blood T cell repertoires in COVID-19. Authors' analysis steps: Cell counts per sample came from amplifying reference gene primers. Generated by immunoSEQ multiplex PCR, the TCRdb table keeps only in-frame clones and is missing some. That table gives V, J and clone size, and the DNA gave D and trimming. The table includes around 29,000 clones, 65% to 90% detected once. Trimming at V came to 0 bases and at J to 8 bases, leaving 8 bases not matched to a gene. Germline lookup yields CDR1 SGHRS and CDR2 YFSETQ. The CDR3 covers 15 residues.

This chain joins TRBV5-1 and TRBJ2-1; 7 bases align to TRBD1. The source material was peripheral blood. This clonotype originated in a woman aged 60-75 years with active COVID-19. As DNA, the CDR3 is TGCGCCAGCAGCTTGGGCAGGGGACAGTTCGATGAGCAGTTCTTC. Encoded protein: CASSLGRGQFDEQFF. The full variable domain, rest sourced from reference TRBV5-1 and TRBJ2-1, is KAGVTQTPRYLIKTRGQQVTLSCSPISGHRSVSWYQQTPGQGLQFLFEYFSETQRNKGNFPGRFSGRQFSNSRSEMNVSTLELGDSALYLCASSLGRGQFDEQFFGPGTRLTVL.